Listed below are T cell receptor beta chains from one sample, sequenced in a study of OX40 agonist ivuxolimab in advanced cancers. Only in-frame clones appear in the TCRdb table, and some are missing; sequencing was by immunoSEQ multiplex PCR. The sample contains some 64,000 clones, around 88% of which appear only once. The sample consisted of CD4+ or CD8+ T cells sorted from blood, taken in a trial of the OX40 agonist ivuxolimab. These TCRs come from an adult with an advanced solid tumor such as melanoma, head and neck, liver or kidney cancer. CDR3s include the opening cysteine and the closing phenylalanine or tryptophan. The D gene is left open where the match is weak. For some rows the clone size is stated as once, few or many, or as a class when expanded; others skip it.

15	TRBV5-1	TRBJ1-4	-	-	CASSSGVATNEKLFF	TGCGCCAGCAGCTCCGGAGTTGCAACTAATGAAAAACTGTTTTTT
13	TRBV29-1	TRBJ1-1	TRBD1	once	CSGGQGGDTEAFF	TGCAGCGGCGGACAGGGCGGGGACACTGAAGCTTTCTTT
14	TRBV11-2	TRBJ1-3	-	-	CASSLGGYGNTIYF	TGTGCCAGCAGCTTAGGGGGGTATGGAAACACCATATATTTT
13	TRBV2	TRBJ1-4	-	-	CASTGGRGEKLFF	TGTGCCAGCACTGGTGGCAGGGGTGAAAAACTGTTTTTT
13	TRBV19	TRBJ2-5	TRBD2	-	CATRGTGRETQYF	TGTGCCACCCGCGGAACCGGGAGGGAGACCCAGTACTTC
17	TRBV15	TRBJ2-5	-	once	CATSRGRGRTRQETQYF	TGTGCCACCAGCAGAGGGCGAGGTCGGACGCGACAAGAGACCCAGTACTTC
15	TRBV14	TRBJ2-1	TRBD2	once	CASSKTSGLGNEQFF	TGTGCCAGCAGCAAGACTAGCGGTCTAGGCAATGAGCAGTTCTTC
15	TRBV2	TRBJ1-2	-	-	CASMKTGQTRSGYTF	TGTGCCAGCATGAAGACGGGCCAGACACGGAGTGGCTACACCTTC
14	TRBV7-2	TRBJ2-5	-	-	CASSSQGPGETQYF	TGTGCCAGCAGCTCCCAGGGACCGGGGGAGACCCAGTACTTC
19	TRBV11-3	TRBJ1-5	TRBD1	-	CASSHLIVTGGIWDQPQHF	TGTGCCAGCAGCCACCTAATCGTGACAGGGGGCATTTGGGATCAGCCCCAGCATTTT
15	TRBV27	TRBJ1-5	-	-	CASSPRRGGNQPQHF	TGTGCCAGCAGTCCCCGACGTGGAGGCAATCAGCCCCAGCATTTT
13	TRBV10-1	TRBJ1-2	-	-	CASSEGGNYGYTF	TGCGCCAGCAGTGAGGGGGGAAACTATGGCTACACCTTC
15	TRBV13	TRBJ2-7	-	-	CASSLAGGKSYEQYF	TGTGCCAGCAGCTTAGCGGGCGGTAAGTCCTACGAGCAGTACTTC
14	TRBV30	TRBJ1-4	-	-	CAWSENLPGEKLFF	TGTGCCTGGAGTGAGAACCTCCCAGGAGAAAAACTGTTTTTT
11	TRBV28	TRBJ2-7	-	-	CASSLRSEQYF	TGTGCCAGCAGTTTGAGGTCTGAGCAGTACTTC
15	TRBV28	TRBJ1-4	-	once	CASSIEGTGYEKLFF	TGTGCCAGCAGTATAGAAGGGACGGGCTATGAAAAACTGTTTTTT
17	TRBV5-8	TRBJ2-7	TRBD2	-	CASINPGTSGGRYEQYF	TGTGCCAGCATAAACCCCGGGACTAGCGGGGGCCGGTACGAGCAGTACTTC
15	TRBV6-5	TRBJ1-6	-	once	CASSRVTGGLGPLHF	TGTGCCAGCAGTAGGGTGACAGGAGGGCTTGGGCCCCTCCACTTT
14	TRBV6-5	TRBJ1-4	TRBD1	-	CASSYLGQNEKLFF	TGTGCCAGCAGTTACTTGGGACAGAATGAAAAACTGTTTTTT
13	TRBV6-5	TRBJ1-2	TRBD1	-	CASSEGDRGLSTF	TGTGCCAGCAGTGAAGGGGACAGGGGTTTATCCACCTTC
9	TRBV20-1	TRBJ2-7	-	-	CSVGPEQYF	TGCAGTGTAGGGCCCGAGCAGTACTTC
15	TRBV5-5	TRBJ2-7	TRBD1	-	CASSSRGQGRGEQYF	TGTGCCAGCAGCAGCCGGGGACAGGGACGGGGGGAGCAGTACTTC
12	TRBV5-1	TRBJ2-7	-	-	CASNRAGGEQYF	TGCGCCAGCAACAGGGCTGGGGGCGAGCAGTACTTC
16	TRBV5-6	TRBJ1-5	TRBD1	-	CASSLRQGNSNQPQHF	TGTGCCAGCAGCTTGCGACAGGGCAATAGCAATCAGCCCCAGCATTTT
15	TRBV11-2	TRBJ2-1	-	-	CASSSQVNSYNEQFF	TGTGCCAGCAGCTCACAGGTAAACTCCTACAATGAGCAGTTCTTC
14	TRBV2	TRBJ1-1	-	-	CASRATGRDTEAFF	TGTGCCAGCAGGGCCACAGGGAGGGACACTGAAGCTTTCTTT
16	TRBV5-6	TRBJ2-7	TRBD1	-	CASSLVNRGHGYEQYF	TGTGCCAGCAGCTTGGTGAACAGGGGGCATGGGTACGAGCAGTACTTC
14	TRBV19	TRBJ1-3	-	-	CASSKRTSGNTIYF	TGTGCCAGTAGTAAGCGGACTTCTGGAAACACCATATATTTT
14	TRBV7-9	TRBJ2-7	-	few	CASSSGTASYEQYF	TGTGCCAGCAGCTCCGGGACGGCCTCCTACGAGCAGTACTTC
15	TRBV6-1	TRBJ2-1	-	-	CASSEWRERGNEQFF	TGTGCCAGCAGTGAATGGCGGGAGAGGGGGAATGAGCAGTTCTTC
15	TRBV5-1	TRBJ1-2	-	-	CASSLQQGNNYGYTF	TGCGCCAGCAGCTTGCAACAGGGAAATAACTATGGCTACACCTTC
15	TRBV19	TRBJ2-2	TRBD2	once	CASSIGRGNTGELFF	TGTGCCAGTAGTATCGGGAGGGGAAACACCGGGGAGCTGTTTTTT
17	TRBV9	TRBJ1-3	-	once	CASSVDPITDSGNTIYF	TGTGCCAGCAGCGTAGACCCGATAACTGACTCTGGAAACACCATATATTTT
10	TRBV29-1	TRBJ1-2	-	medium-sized	CSVWGDGYTF	TGCAGCGTTTGGGGCGATGGCTACACCTTC
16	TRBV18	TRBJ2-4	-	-	CASSQRQAAGVNIQYF	TGTGCCAGCTCACAAAGACAGGCCGCGGGGGTGAACATTCAGTACTTC
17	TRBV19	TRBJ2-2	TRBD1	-	CASSIDLGTGVTGELFF	TGTGCCAGTAGTATCGATCTAGGGACAGGGGTCACCGGGGAGCTGTTTTTT
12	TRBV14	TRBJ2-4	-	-	CASSQVGNIQYF	TGTGCCAGCAGCCAAGTGGGTAACATTCAGTACTTC
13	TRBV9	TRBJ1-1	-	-	CASSVTSSGEAFF	TGTGCCAGCAGCGTAACAAGCTCGGGTGAAGCTTTCTTT
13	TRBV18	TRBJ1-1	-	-	CASSPGENTEAFF	TGTGCCAGCTCACCAGGGGAGAACACTGAAGCTTTCTTT
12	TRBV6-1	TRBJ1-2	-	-	CASRRPNYGYTF	TGTGCCAGCAGAAGACCAAACTATGGCTACACCTTC
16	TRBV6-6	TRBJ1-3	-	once	CASSYSLGQGGNTIYF	TGTGCCAGCAGTTACTCGCTCGGCCAGGGAGGGAACACCATATATTTT
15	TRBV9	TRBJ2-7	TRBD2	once	CASSVGDSGSYEQYF	TGTGCCAGCAGCGTAGGGGATAGCGGGAGTTACGAGCAGTACTTC
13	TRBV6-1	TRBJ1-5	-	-	CASSGVSGGPQHF	TGTGCCAGCAGTGGAGTTTCCGGGGGGCCCCAGCATTTT
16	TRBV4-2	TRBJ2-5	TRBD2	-	CASSQELAGGGETQYF	TGTGCCAGCAGCCAAGAGTTAGCGGGAGGTGGGGAGACCCAGTACTTC
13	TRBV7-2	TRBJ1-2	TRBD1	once	CASSRQGNYGYTF	TGTGCCAGCAGCCGACAGGGGAACTATGGCTACACCTTC
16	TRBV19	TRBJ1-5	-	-	CASSGSPDSSNQPQHF	TGTGCCAGTAGCGGAAGCCCCGACAGTAGCAATCAGCCCCAGCATTTT